This passage covers 30 T cell receptor beta chains from one sample sequenced in a study of blood T cells in healthy people across ages. Through a sample-barcoded 5' primer and a J-beta primer mix, a second PCR was run for roughly 6 to 11 cycles. TCRdb analysed the 5' RACE reads with MiXCR anew, one entry per CDR3 protein. This sample carries some 860,000 distinct CDR3 sequences, roughly 50% of them seen once, and the ten largest clones take roughly 26%. Sequenced input: blood. All receptors derive from a man aged 35 to 55 in good health.

The CDR3 DNA follows: TGCGCCAGCAGTGAGGGGGGACTAGCTGGCGAGCAGTACTTC. It specifies CASSEGGLAGEQYF. This chain links TRBV10-2 with TRBJ2-4; 9 bases align to TRBD2. The J call is doubtful: the DNA matches TRBJ2-7 better. This CDR3 has 14 amino acids. The germline V gene encodes CDR1 WSHSY and CDR2 SAAADI.

V and J are TRBV6-5 and TRBJ2-1; D perhaps matches TRBD1 (5 bases). Germline V gives CDR1 MNHEY, CDR2 SVGAGI. V was clipped by 7 bases and J by 7 bases, with 14 bases between them. The CDR3 covers 13 residues. The CDR3 bases are TGTGCCAGCAAGCCATTCAGGGCAAATGAGCAGTTCTTC. This codes for CASKPFRANEQFF.

This sequence joins TRBV5-4 and TRBJ2-5; perhaps TRBD1 as D (5 bases). Germline CDR1 and CDR2: SGHNT and YYREEE (reference sequence). Deletions cut 4 bases from V and 11 bases from J, with 21 bases between. The CDR3 sequence is 14 residues long. CDR3 sequence reads: CASSPTSPDNEQYF. The CDR3 nucleotides are TGTGCCAGCAGCCCCACCTCTCCGGACAATGAGCAGTACTTC. The whole variable domain, remainder taken from reference TRBV5-4 and TRBJ2-5, is ETGVTQSPTHLIKTRGQQVTLRCSSQSGHNTVSWYQQALGQGPQFIFQYYREEENGRGNFPPRFSGLQFPNYSSELNVNALELDDSALYLCASSPTSPDNEQYFGPGTRLLVL.

This sequence joins TRBV7-3 and TRBJ1-2, with TRBD1 matching over 7 bases. Germline CDR1 reads SGHTA; CDR2 reads FQGTGA. This CDR3 spans 14 amino acids. Trimming cost V 5 bases and J 0 bases; bases outside gene matches: 3. CDR3 protein: CASSRDSANYGYTF. CDR3 nucleotide sequence: TGTGCCAGCAGCCGGGACAGCGCTAACTATGGCTACACCTTC. The full variable domain, its missing parts supplied by reference TRBV7-3 and TRBJ1-2, is GAGVSQTPSNKVTEKGKYVELRCDPISGHTALYWYRQSLGQGPEFLIYFQGTGAADDSGLPNDRFFAVRPEGSVSTLKIQRTERGDSAVYLCASSRDSANYGYTFGSGTRLTVV.

V usage is TRBV5-5 and J usage is TRBJ1-6, with D perhaps TRBD1 (6 bases). Germline CDR1 reads SGHKS; CDR2 reads YYEKEE (reference sequence). The CDR3 consists of 16 residues. V lost 4 bases and J 11 bases, leaving 22 bases between the germline ends. The CDR3: CASSRETNHRVAPLHF. In nucleotides, the CDR3 is TGTGCCAGCAGCCGCGAGACAAACCACAGGGTCGCACCCCTCCACTTT.

V usage is TRBV28 and J usage is TRBJ1-1, with D hard to call. The CDR3 consists of 14 residues. In germline, CDR1 is MDHEN, CDR2 SYDVKM. V gave up 6 bases and J gave up 4 bases, with 15 bases separating them. CDR3: CASSLQRAGTEAFF. The CDR3 DNA is TGTGCCAGCAGCCTCCAGCGAGCAGGCACTGAAGCTTTCTTT.

The J gene is TRBJ2-3, the V gene TRBV13; D uncertain. Germline-derived CDR1 and CDR2 are PRHDT and FYEKMQ (reference sequence). The CDR3 covers 16 residues. The V end was cut by 5 bases, the J end by 4 bases, with 19 bases between. For the CDR3, the DNA is TGTGCCAGCAGCCAAGACACTACCGTAAGGCCAGATACGCAGTATTTT. This encodes CASSQDTTVRPDTQYF.

Worth noting for this clonotype: With a much larger clone just one base away, this may be a read error. The rearrangement links TRBV6-1 to TRBJ2-5, with D uncertain. CDR1 and CDR2 from the germline V gene are MNHNS and SASEGT. With 3 bases removed from V and 1 base from J, the gap between germline ends came to 6 bases. CDR3 size: 13 residues. Here the CDR3 DNA reads TGTGCCAGCAGTGAGAGGTCCCAAGAGACCCAGTACTTC. Translating gives CASSERSQETQYF.

CDR3 sequence (DNA): TGTGCCAGCAGCACTAGTCGCGCAGATACGCAGTATTTT. Amino acids: CASSTSRADTQYF. The rearrangement joins TRBV25-1 to TRBJ2-3, with D tentatively TRBD2 (5 bases). CDR3 length: 13 amino acids. Germline CDR1 is MGHDK and CDR2 is SYGVNS. Trimming removed 6 bases at V and 4 bases at J, with 11 bases between.

The chain combines TRBV20-1 with TRBJ1-1; 8 nucleotides agree with TRBD1. The CDR3 extends over 15 amino acids. Germline CDR1 reads DFQATT; CDR2 reads SNEGSKA (reference sequence). Trimming removed 6 bases from V and 1 base from J; junction bases left unmatched: 10. In DNA, the CDR3 is TGCAGTGCGAATCCCTTCGGGACAGGGAACACTGAAGCTTTCTTT. Residues: CSANPFGTGNTEAFF.

The rearrangement joins TRBV6-2 or TRBV6-3 to TRBJ2-7; D is unclear. TRBJ2-5 matches the DNA end more closely, so the J call is doubtful. CDR3 size: 19 residues. In germline, CDR1 is MNHEY, CDR2 SVGEGT. The CDR3 sequence is CASTSAAQSSTHESETQYF. The CDR3 coding sequence is TGTGCCAGCACGAGTGCCGCGCAATCCTCAACCCACGAGTCGGAGACCCAGTACTTC.

This chain uses TRBV10-3 with TRBJ1-2; D unresolved. The germline V gene encodes CDR1 ENHRY and CDR2 SYGVKD. The CDR3 spans 15 residues. With 4 bases removed from V and 0 bases from J, the gap between germline ends came to 12 bases. In DNA, the CDR3 is TGTGCCATCAGTGTTTTTAATCCAGCTAACTATGGCTACACCTTC. As protein: CAISVFNPANYGYTF.

This chain uses TRBV7-9 with TRBJ1-2; TRBD1 is a possible D gene (6 bases). V was clipped by 1 base and J by 4 bases, with 10 bases between them. CDR1 is SEHNR, CDR2 FQNEAQ, per germline (reference sequence). This CDR3 comprises 14 residues. In nucleotides, the CDR3 is TGTGCCAGCAGCTTAGGACAGGAAACCTATGGCTACACCTTC. This gives the protein CASSLGQETYGYTF.

This chain links TRBV20-1 with TRBJ2-5, with D hard to call. Trimming left V 0 bases short and J 6 bases short, with 14 bases between. The CDR3 has 14 amino acids. The germline gives CDR1 DFQATT, CDR2 SNEGSKA (reference sequence). The CDR3 here is CSARDHHGLKTQYF. CDR3 DNA: TGCAGTGCTAGAGATCATCATGGCTTAAAGACCCAGTACTTC.

The CDR3 nucleotides are TGCAGCGTTGAAGACAGGGGCCCCGCGGGTACGCAGTATTTT. It translates to CSVEDRGPAGTQYF. The chain carries TRBV29-1 and TRBJ2-3; TRBD1 is a possible D gene (6 bases). Germline values: CDR1 SQVTM, CDR2 ANQGSEA. The CDR3 is 14 amino acids. Deletions cut 0 bases from V and 8 bases from J, with 15 bases between.

This clonotype came up a few times. CDR3 DNA: TGCAGTGCTAGACCTCAGGGAAAGAAAGAGACCCAGTACTTC. This codes for CSARPQGKKETQYF. V usage is TRBV20-1 and J usage is TRBJ2-5, with a possible D match to TRBD1 (5 bases). The germline V gene encodes CDR1 DFQATT and CDR2 SNEGSKA (reference sequence). This CDR3 region has 14 residues. Trimming shortened V by 2 bases and J by 3 bases, and 13 bases separated the two germline ends.

The count of this clonotype is one. The rearrangement joins TRBV10-3 to TRBJ2-5, with D possibly TRBD2 on 7 matching bases. CDR3 length: 14 residues. The germline V gene encodes CDR1 ENHRY and CDR2 SYGVKD. V shed 2 bases and J shed 4 bases, with 11 bases lying between them. CDR3 amino acids: CAISERGGRETQYF. The CDR3 nucleotides are TGTGCCATCAGTGAGAGGGGGGGCAGAGAGACCCAGTACTTC.

The genes are TRBV27 and TRBJ1-5; D call uncertain. Germline-derived CDR1 and CDR2 are MNHEY and SMNVEV (reference sequence). This CDR3 comprises 13 residues. V was trimmed by 2 bases and J by 4 bases, leaving 6 bases between them. The CDR3 spells CASSLTANQPQHF. Here the CDR3 DNA reads TGTGCCAGCAGTTTAACGGCAAATCAGCCCCAGCATTTT.

The rearrangement uses TRBV20-1 and TRBJ2-2, with D hard to call. Trimming took 1 base from V and 1 from J, leaving 4 bases between them. Germline CDR1 and CDR2: DFQATT and SNEGSKA (reference sequence). This CDR3 contains 13 residues. The CDR3 DNA is TGCAGTGCTAGAGGAGAGAACACCGGGGAGCTGTTTTTT. It yields the protein CSARGENTGELFF.

The V gene is TRBV9, the J gene TRBJ2-7, with 8 bases lining up with TRBD2. This CDR3 comprises 18 residues. Per germline, CDR1 SGDLS and CDR2 YYNGEE. The V segment lost 3 bases and the J segment 0 bases; nucleotides outside the gene matches: 14. For the CDR3, the DNA is TGTGCCAGCAGCGCAGACTTTGATAGCGGGATCTACTCCTACGAGCAGTACTTC. Its translation: CASSADFDSGIYSYEQYF. Full variable domain (outside the CDR3, taken from reference TRBV9 and TRBJ2-7): DSGVTQTPKHLITATGQRVTLRCSPRSGDLSVYWYQQSLDQGLQFLIQYYNGEERAKGNILERFSAQQFPDLHSELNLSSLELGDSALYFCASSADFDSGIYSYEQYFGPGTRLTVT.

The J gene is TRBJ2-3, the V gene TRBV4-1; 10 bases line up with TRBD2. V trimming: 0 bases; J trimming: 6 bases; junction bases outside the gene matches: 6. The CDR3 is made up of 16 amino acids. Germline V gene sequence: CDR1 MGHRA, CDR2 YSYEKL. The CDR3 region is CASSQELAGLGDTQYF. CDR3 coding DNA: TGCGCCAGCAGCCAAGAACTAGCGGGATTAGGCGATACGCAGTATTTT.

This clonotype was picked up one time. The chain is built from TRBV10-3 and TRBJ2-6, with D perhaps matching TRBD2 (5 bases). The germline gives CDR1 ENHRY, CDR2 SYGVKD. Trimming left V 0 bases short and J 0 bases short, with 6 bases between. The CDR3 loop spans 16 amino acids. CDR3 residues: CAISESGSSGANVLTF. DNA for the CDR3: TGTGCCATCAGTGAGTCAGGGAGCTCTGGGGCCAACGTCCTGACTTTC.

This chain joins TRBV7-9 and TRBJ2-1; 9 bases agree with TRBD1. CDR3 length: 16 amino acids. Trimming cost V 5 bases and J 13 bases; bases outside gene matches: 18. Germline lookup yields CDR1 SEHNR and CDR2 FQNEAQ (reference sequence). CDR3 nucleotide sequence: TGTGCCAGCAGCACAGACCGGGACAGGGCGGGCCTCCCCCAGTTCTTC. It encodes CASSTDRDRAGLPQFF.

The chain carries TRBV11-1 and TRBJ2-7; D call uncertain. This CDR3 has 8 residues. CDR1 and CDR2 (germline): SGHAT, FQDESV (reference sequence). Trimming left V 10 bases short and J 3 bases short, with 1 base between. The CDR3 loop reads CANYEQYF. In DNA, the CDR3 is TGTGCCAACTACGAGCAGTACTTC.

This rearrangement joins TRBV24-1 to TRBJ1-2; D unresolved. Looked up from germline, CDR1 is KGHDR and CDR2 is SFDVKD. V was pared by 5 bases and J by 8 bases, with 11 bases between. CDR3 length equals 12 residues. This CDR3 is CATSGEGLGYTF. In nucleotides, the CDR3 is TGTGCCACCAGTGGCGAGGGTTTAGGCTACACCTTC.

This chain joins TRBV7-9 and TRBJ2-7; 8 nucleotides agree with TRBD2. The CDR3 is made up of 15 amino acids. V trimming: 5 bases; J trimming: 3 bases; junction bases outside the gene matches: 9. Germline V CDR1 and CDR2: SEHNR, FQNEAQ (reference sequence). The CDR3 here is CASSVGNSGIYEQYF. In DNA form, the CDR3 reads TGTGCCAGCAGCGTCGGTAATAGCGGGATCTACGAGCAGTACTTC. Full variable domain (rest looked up from reference TRBV7-9 and TRBJ2-7): DTGVSQNPRHKITKRGQNVTFRCDPISEHNRLYWYRQTLGQGPEFLTYFQNEAQLEKSRLLSDRFSAERPKGSFSTLEIQRTEQGDSAMYLCASSVGNSGIYEQYFGPGTRLTVT.

This clonotype has just a few counts. The genes are TRBV5-1 and TRBJ1-6; D is unresolved. This CDR3 contains 13 residues. The V end was cut by 1 base, the J end by 7 bases, with 6 bases between. Looked up from germline, CDR1 is SGHRS and CDR2 is YFSETQ. As DNA, the CDR3 is TGCGCCAGCAGCTTGTCGGGGAATTCACCCCTCCACTTT. It encodes CASSLSGNSPLHF.

The chain uses TRBV29-1 and TRBJ2-3; 11 nucleotides align to TRBD2. CDR3 length: 14 residues. V shed 6 bases and J 1 base; nucleotides not matched to a gene: 3. Germline V gives CDR1 SQVTM, CDR2 ANQGSEA. CDR3 sequence: CSVAGLAGTDTQYF. The CDR3 bases are TGCAGCGTAGCGGGACTAGCGGGCACAGATACGCAGTATTTT.

This chain uses TRBV3-1 with TRBJ1-2, with TRBD1 identical over 7 bases. The CDR3 length is 15 residues. V lost 0 bases to trimming and J lost 4 bases; unmatched junction nucleotides: 5. Germline CDR1 LGHDT, CDR2 YNNKEL (reference sequence). The CDR3 DNA is TGTGCCAGCAGCCAAGAAGCGGGACAGAGCTATGGCTACACCTTC. This gives the protein CASSQEAGQSYGYTF.

This sequence joins TRBV12-3 or TRBV12-4 and TRBJ2-2; 7 bases line up with TRBD1. CDR3 length equals 15 residues. V was clipped by 5 bases and J by 4 bases; unmatched bases: 7. CDR3 sequence reads: CASSPQGQTTGELFF. CDR3 DNA: TGTGCCAGCAGTCCCCAGGGACAGACCACCGGGGAGCTGTTTTTT.